The 14 T cell receptor beta chains listed next were all sequenced from one sample in a study of T cell responses to AZD1222 COVID-19 vaccine. The protocol was immunoSEQ multiplex PCR, while the TCRdb copy is restricted to in-frame clones and leaves out a portion. The sample has 130,000 to 150,000 clones, approximately 86% seen once. The material sequenced was peripheral blood, taken 28 days after the second dose of the MenACWY control vaccine. These receptors were collected from an adult who received the MenACWY meningococcal vaccine as a control.

V and J are TRBV2 and TRBJ1-1; no reliable D call. Trimming cost V 1 base and J 7 bases, with 13 bases left between them. This CDR3 is built from 14 residues. Germline V gives CDR1 SNHLY, CDR2 FYNNEI. CDR3 in DNA: TGTGCCAGCAGTGAAGGTTGGGTTTTCTTTGAAGCTTTCTTT. As protein: CASSEGWVFFEAFF.

The rearrangement links TRBV28 to TRBJ1-6; maybe TRBD1 (6 bases). V lost 2 bases to trimming and J lost 12 bases, with 17 bases between them. This CDR3 has 15 residues. Germline assignment: CDR1 MDHEN and CDR2 SYDVKM. CDR3 residues: CASSLPGLSQGPLHF. CDR3 bases: TGTGCCAGCAGTTTACCGGGGCTTTCACAGGGACCCCTCCACTTT.

The gene calls are TRBV14 and TRBJ2-7; unclear D gene. V gave up 1 base and J gave up 0 bases, with 10 bases separating them. This CDR3 has 15 residues. Germline CDR1 is SGHDN and CDR2 is FVKESK. The CDR3 DNA reads as TGTGCCAGCAGCCAAGCGGCTCACAGCTCCTACGAGCAGTACTTC. Translating it yields CASSQAAHSSYEQYF.

The rearrangement joins TRBV6-5 to TRBJ1-1; D gene unclear. V was clipped by 6 bases and J by 0 bases, with 11 bases between them. CDR1 MNHEY and CDR2 SVGAGI come from the germline V gene. The length of the CDR3 is 14 residues. The CDR3 loop reads CASRSSRVNTEAFF. The CDR3 coding sequence is TGTGCCAGCAGGAGTTCGAGGGTGAACACTGAAGCTTTCTTT.

This chain uses TRBV5-1 with TRBJ1-1; no firm D call. The CDR3 contains 11 residues. Per germline, CDR1 SGHRS and CDR2 YFSETQ. With 0 bases removed from V and 3 bases from J, the gap between germline ends came to 0 bases. For the CDR3, the DNA is TGCGCCAGCAGCTTGGACACTGAAGCTTTCTTT. This encodes CASSLDTEAFF.

This clone came up once. The chain combines TRBV7-3 with TRBJ2-7, with 7 bases that match TRBD1. Germline V gene sequence: CDR1 SGHTA, CDR2 FQGTGA. V lost 2 bases to trimming and J lost 5 bases; unmatched junction nucleotides: 6. The CDR3 extends over 14 amino acids. The CDR3 region is CASSLLGGVDEQYF. The CDR3 DNA is TGTGCCAGCAGCTTACTAGGGGGCGTCGACGAGCAGTACTTC.

The CDR3 DNA is TGCGCCAGCAGCGTTAGGGGGCAGAACACTGAAGCTTTCTTT. Protein sequence: CASSVRGQNTEAFF. V and J are TRBV5-1 and TRBJ1-1; 7 positions match TRBD1. The CDR3 loop spans 14 amino acids. V gave up 4 bases and J gave up 1 base; unmatched junction bases: 4. Germline V gene data show CDR1 as SGHRS and CDR2 as YFSETQ.

This chain connects TRBV9 to TRBJ1-1; D gene uncertain. From germline, CDR1 is SGDLS and CDR2 YYNGEE. There are 13 residues in the CDR3. The ends were cut back, 4 bases at V and 7 bases at J, with 14 bases in the middle. CDR3 in DNA: TGTGCCAGCAGCATCGACGGAGGAAGTGAAGCTTTCTTT. Translating gives CASSIDGGSEAFF.

The J gene is TRBJ1-1, the V gene TRBV27, with D uncertain. The CDR3 is made up of 13 amino acids. The germline V and J ends were trimmed by 6 bases and 5 bases, with 13 bases remaining between them. CDR1 MNHEY and CDR2 SMNVEV come from the germline V gene (reference sequence). The CDR3 bases are TGTGCCAGCAGGGTTAATCTAGGTACTGAAGCTTTCTTT. It translates to CASRVNLGTEAFF.

V and J are TRBV18 and TRBJ2-4, with a weak D call TRBD2 (5 bases). Trimming shortened V by 3 bases and J by 8 bases, and 11 bases separated the two germline ends. The CDR3 is 13 residues long. In germline, CDR1 is KGHSH, CDR2 LQKENI. The CDR3 DNA reads TGTGCCAGCTCACCGCCTATGGGAGACATTCAGTACTTC. Protein sequence: CASSPPMGDIQYF.

V and J are TRBV11-3 and TRBJ2-1, with a possible D match to TRBD1 (5 bases). This CDR3 comprises 14 residues. Germline CDR1 reads SGHNT; CDR2 reads YENEEA. V was pared by 4 bases and J by 2 bases, with 9 bases between. The CDR3 spells CASSSQGPYNEQFF. CDR3 nucleotide sequence: TGTGCCAGCAGCTCGCAGGGTCCCTACAATGAGCAGTTCTTC.

This clone was found a few times. The V gene is TRBV7-2, the J gene TRBJ2-4; TRBD2 might be the D (6 bases). The CDR3 contains 14 residues. Germline-derived CDR1 and CDR2 are SGHTA and FQGNSA. V was shortened by 6 bases and J by 2 bases, with 11 bases between the two germline ends. The CDR3 DNA is TGTGCCAGCAGAGAGGGAGGAACCAAAAACATTCAGTACTTC. It encodes CASREGGTKNIQYF.

V is TRBV28 and J is TRBJ1-2, with a tentative D call TRBD1 (5 bases). The V end lost 5 bases, the J end lost 4 bases, and 14 bases lay between the germline ends. Germline V lookup: CDR1 MDHEN, CDR2 SYDVKM. CDR3 length: 14 residues. The CDR3 is CASSLGTHLYGYTF. CDR3 sequence (DNA): TGTGCCAGCAGTCTGGGGACGCATCTCTATGGCTACACCTTC.

This chain joins TRBV14 and TRBJ2-5; D gene uncertain. The length of the CDR3 is 12 residues. From germline, CDR1 is SGHDN and CDR2 FVKESK. The V end was cut by 4 bases, the J end by 0 bases, with 3 bases between. CDR3 nucleotides: TGTGCCAGCAGCCCGTACCAAGAGACCCAGTACTTC. Its translation: CASSPYQETQYF.